What follows are 15 T cell receptor beta chains derived from one specimen sequenced in a study of Tregs in tolerant kidney transplant recipients. The protocol was immunoSEQ multiplex PCR, while the TCRdb copy is restricted to in-frame clones and leaves out a portion. The data show nearly 15,000 clones, about 82% seen once. Sequenced material: Tregs from blood, taken before the transplant. These receptors were taken from a human donor who received a combined kidney and bone marrow transplant.

This CDR3 reads CASSPAGQGNNEQFF. The CDR3 DNA sequence: TGTGCCAGCAGTCCAGCGGGACAAGGCAACAATGAGCAGTTCTTC. The chain carries TRBV5-6 and TRBJ2-1; tentatively, D is TRBD2 (7 bases). The germline V gene has CDR1 SGHDT and CDR2 YYEEEE. This CDR3 comprises 15 residues. Trimming shortened V by 5 bases and J by 5 bases, and 17 bases separated the two germline ends. The full variable domain, rest sourced from reference TRBV5-6 and TRBJ2-1, is DAGVTQSPTHLIKTRGQQVTLRCSPKSGHDTVSWYQQALGQGPQFIFQYYEEEERQRGNFPDRFSGHQFPNYSSELNVNALLLGDSALYLCASSPAGQGNNEQFFGPGTRLTVL.

The V and J genes are TRBV29-1 and TRBJ2-5, with TRBD2 matching 7 bases. The germline V gene has CDR1 SQVTM and CDR2 ANQGSEA. V gave up 6 bases and J gave up 5 bases; unmatched junction bases: 0. CDR3 length: 10 amino acids. DNA of the CDR3: TGCAGCGTCGGGGGGGAGACCCAGTACTTC. Its protein is CSVGGETQYF.

The chain employs TRBV30 and TRBJ2-5; perhaps TRBD2 as D (6 bases). Germline CDR1 is GTSNPN and CDR2 is SVGIG (reference sequence). The CDR3 sequence is 12 residues long. Between the trimmed V and J ends, which lost 3 bases and 5 bases, there was a span of 10 bases. The CDR3 loop is CAWSGSTETQYF. The CDR3 nucleotides are TGTGCCTGGAGCGGGAGCACTGAGACCCAGTACTTC.

V and J are TRBV12-5 and TRBJ1-2; TRBD1 is a possible D gene (6 bases). The CDR3 is 13 amino acids. V dropped 0 bases and J dropped 8 bases, with 10 bases sitting between them. Germline CDR1 reads LGHNT; CDR2 reads FRNRAP. This chain's CDR3 is CASGLVMTGGYTF. The CDR3 region has the DNA TGTGCTAGTGGTTTGGTAATGACAGGAGGCTACACCTTC.

This chain links TRBV29-1 with TRBJ2-7, with 8 bases that match TRBD1. J lost 1 base, V lost 7 bases, and 6 bases had no gene match. The germline V gene encodes CDR1 SQVTM and CDR2 ANQGSEA. The length of the CDR3 is 13 residues. This CDR3 reads CSALDRASYEQYF. As DNA, the CDR3 is TGCAGCGCACTGGACAGGGCATCCTACGAGCAGTACTTC.

V and J are TRBV2 and TRBJ2-7; 7 bases map to TRBD1. CDR3 length: 15 amino acids. Germline loops: CDR1 SNHLY, CDR2 FYNNEI. After removal of 5 bases from V and 2 bases from J, the junction contained 9 bases not matched to a gene. CDR3 amino acids: CASSYPGQKTYEQYF. CDR3 DNA sequence: TGTGCCAGCAGTTACCCGGGACAGAAGACCTACGAGCAGTACTTC.

The V and J genes are TRBV19 and TRBJ1-1; D remains unclear. This CDR3 region has 12 residues. V lost 7 bases to trimming and J lost 3 bases, with 9 bases between them. CDR1 is LNHDA, CDR2 SQIVND, per germline (reference sequence). DNA for the CDR3: TGTGCCAGTATTAAGAGGGACACTGAAGCTTTCTTT. Its protein is CASIKRDTEAFF.

The V call is TRBV19, the J call TRBJ2-2, with 11 bases identical to TRBD2. The germline V gene encodes CDR1 LNHDA and CDR2 SQIVND (reference sequence). The CDR3 contains 18 residues. V lost 2 bases, J lost 2 bases, and 7 bases stayed unmatched. The CDR3 sequence: CASSIRRLAGGNTGELFF. CDR3 coding DNA: TGTGCCAGTAGTATACGTCGGCTAGCGGGAGGTAACACCGGGGAGCTGTTTTTT.

The rearrangement links TRBV5-1 to TRBJ1-2; tentative D call: TRBD1 (5 bases). The CDR3 has 13 residues. V was clipped by 0 bases and J by 5 bases, with 8 bases between them. Germline loops: CDR1 SGHRS, CDR2 YFSETQ. In DNA form, the CDR3 reads TGCGCCAGCAGCTTGGTGTCAGGGTATGGCTACACCTTC. This codes for CASSLVSGYGYTF.

The chain couples TRBV5-1 to TRBJ2-1, with 7 nucleotides matching TRBD2. The length of the CDR3 is 15 residues. Germline loops: CDR1 SGHRS, CDR2 YFSETQ. The V segment lost 6 bases and the J segment 5 bases; nucleotides outside the gene matches: 11. The CDR3 loop is CASKFGTSVNNEQFF. CDR3 sequence (DNA): TGCGCCAGCAAATTCGGAACTAGCGTTAACAATGAGCAGTTCTTC.

V is TRBV10-2 and J is TRBJ1-4; D remains ambiguous. V lost 5 bases to trimming and J lost 0 bases, with 10 bases between them. Germline CDR1 WSHSY, CDR2 SAAADI. CDR3 length: 15 amino acids. CDR3 in amino acids: CASSSAAATNEKLFF. The CDR3 DNA reads TGCGCCAGCAGTTCCGCAGCGGCAACTAATGAAAAACTGTTTTTT.

The chain is built from TRBV6-5 and TRBJ2-7; 13 bases are a match to TRBD2. The germline CDR1 and CDR2 sequences are MNHEY and SVGAGI. Germline trimming cut 7 bases from V and 1 base from J; bases unmatched to any gene: 4. The CDR3 has 15 amino acids. The chain's CDR3 is CASNSLAGGSYEQYF. CDR3 DNA: TGTGCCAGCAACTCACTAGCGGGGGGGTCCTACGAGCAGTACTTC.

The chain carries TRBV7-6 and TRBJ2-3, with 14 bases fitting TRBD2. Trimming cost V 5 bases and J 4 bases; bases outside gene matches: 5. The CDR3 is 16 amino acids. Germline V CDR1 and CDR2: SGHVS, FNYEAQ. The CDR3 DNA reads TGTGCCAGCAGCCCGGGACTAGCGGGGGACGCAGATACGCAGTATTTT. Protein product: CASSPGLAGDADTQYF.

V gene TRBV19 combines with J gene TRBJ1-5; tentatively, D is TRBD1 (6 bases). The CDR3 totals 16 residues. Per germline, CDR1 LNHDA and CDR2 SQIVND (reference sequence). Trimming pared 5 bases from V and 3 bases from J, leaving 17 bases between. In DNA, the CDR3 is TGTGCCAGTAGTCGCTACAGGGTATCTATCAATCAGCCCCAGCATTTT. Translating it yields CASSRYRVSINQPQHF.

This clone was seen only a few times. CDR3: CASSSSDRDYGYTF. The CDR3 DNA reads TGCGCCAGCAGCTCCTCCGACAGAGACTATGGCTACACCTTC. The gene calls are TRBV5-1 and TRBJ1-2, with D possibly matching TRBD1 (5 bases). This CDR3 has 14 amino acids. Trimming removed 3 bases from V and 3 bases from J, with 12 bases in between. CDR1 and CDR2 from the germline V gene are SGHRS and YFSETQ.